These 29 T cell receptor delta chains originate from one sample sequenced in a study of gamma-delta chains in newborns, infants, children. TCRdb reanalysed the reads with CATT. Of around 4,900 delta-chain clones listed, less than 20% are singletons. Specimen: blood. These receptors were collected from a child who was a newborn, infant or young child, either healthy, febrile or measles-vaccinated (not recorded which).

Comments on this clone: At one of its ends the junction is not consistent with the germline gene, which may arise from a read error. This chain uses TRDV2 with TRDJ3; 7 nucleotides line up with TRDD3. TCRdb gives no J gene; it was assigned here by matching the DNA to germline. The germline V gene encodes CDR1 GEAIGNYY and CDR2 EKD. This CDR3 spans 21 amino acids. The CDR3 DNA reads TGTGCCTGTGACACCGGCTGGGGGGGCCTGGAGGCCTCCTGGGACACCCGAAAGATGTTTTTC. This gives the protein CACDTGWGGLEASWDTRKMFF.

This clone was recorded a few times. The gene calls are TRDV2 and TRDJ1; D may be TRDD3 (6 bases). The CDR3 covers 17 residues. CDR1 is GEAIGNYY, CDR2 EKD, per germline. Trimming shortened V by 5 bases and J by 6 bases, and 27 bases separated the two germline ends. This CDR3 is CACVSTQGYEGENKLIF. CDR3 sequence (DNA): TGTGCCTGTGTCTCGACCCAGGGATATGAAGGGGAGAATAAACTCATCTTT.

In its sample, this clone was seen a few times. This may stem from a read error, because a much larger clone lies one nucleotide away. The chain couples TRDV2 to TRDJ1; the D call may be TRDD2 or TRDD3 (5 bases each). The V gene's germline CDR1 is GEAIGNYY and CDR2 EKD. The CDR3 has 18 amino acids. The V gene lost 3 bases and the J gene lost 0 bases, with 22 bases spanning the gap. The CDR3 nucleotides read TGTGCCTGTGACCAGTTACTGGTGGACCCTACCTACACCGATAAACTCATCTTT. This encodes CACDQLLVDPTYTDKLIF.

By share, this clone ranks as medium-sized. The V call is TRDV2, the J call TRDJ1; 11 bases match TRDD3. The V gene end was trimmed by 0 bases and the J gene end by 0 bases; junction bases not matched to a gene: 5. From germline, CDR1 is GEAIGNYY and CDR2 EKD. CDR3 length: 17 residues. The CDR3, as DNA: TGTGCCTGTGACACCGTTCTGGGGGATACTTACACCGATAAACTCATCTTT. Translated: CACDTVLGDTYTDKLIF.

A few counts support this clone. The chain recombines TRDV2 with TRDJ1; 10 nucleotides line up with TRDD3. The CDR3 consists of 19 residues. Germline V gives CDR1 GEAIGNYY, CDR2 EKD. Unmatched junction bases numbered 15, after V lost 0 bases and J lost 3 bases. CDR3 nucleotide sequence: TGTGCCTGTGACACCGTAGAACTGGGGGATCAGGGGGGAGCCGATAAACTCATCTTT. Its protein is CACDTVELGDQGGADKLIF.

As for this clone: It may be a read error: a sequence one base away is much more abundant. The V call is TRDV2, the J call TRDJ1; TRDD3 matches 7 bases. The J gene is absent in TCRdb and was assigned here via DNA matching to germline. V was clipped by 5 bases and J by 0 bases; unmatched bases: 14. There are 17 residues in the CDR3. CDR1 GEAIGNYY and CDR2 EKD come from the germline V gene. The CDR3 nucleotides are TGTGCCTGTGCACTCAGTGGTGGGGATAGGTACACCGATAAACTCATCTTT. Translating it yields CACALSGGDRYTDKLIF.

V gene TRDV2 combines with J gene TRDJ3; 8 nucleotides match TRDD3. The germline V gene has CDR1 GEAIGNYY and CDR2 EKD. CDR3 length: 18 amino acids. After removal of 0 bases from V and 2 bases from J, the junction contained 5 bases not matched to a gene. The CDR3 reads CACDTVLGAAWDTRQMFF. The CDR3 bases are TGTGCCTGTGACACCGTACTGGGGGCCGCCTGGGACACCCGACAGATGTTTTTC.

About this clone: A much larger clone sits a single nucleotide away, making a read error possible. V usage is TRDV2 and J usage is TRDJ3, with 13 bases that match TRDD3. Because TCRdb records no J gene, it was assigned here through a match of the DNA to germline. Germline-derived CDR1 and CDR2 are GEAIGNYY and EKD. The CDR3 is made up of 20 amino acids. The CDR3 coding sequence is TGTGCCTGTGACGTTTTACTGGGGGATACGGCCTCCTGGGACACCCGAAAGATGTTTTTC. Amino acid sequence: CACDVLLGDTASWDTRKMFF.

The J gene was identified as TRDJ3, and no V gene was called; TRDD3, the table's D call, lacks a check against the DNA. The CDR3 is 20 amino acids. CDR3 DNA sequence: TGTGCCTGTGACTCTGTACGACTGGGGGATACTTCCTGGGACACCCGACAGATGTTTTTC. As protein: CACDSVRLGDTSWDTRQMFF.

A remark on this clone: With a much larger clone just one base away, this may be a read error. The J gene corresponds to TRDJ1; a V gene call is absent; TRDD3, the D gene given by the table, was not confirmed from the DNA. The CDR3 sequence is 20 residues long. The CDR3 coding sequence is TGTGCTCTTGGGGAACAATTCCTCCGTAAGTCTGGTCCCCTAAGGGATAAACTCATCTTT. Its translation is CALGEQFLRKSGPLRDKLIF.

Concerning this clone itself: A much more abundant neighbour one base away suggests this may be a read error. CDR3 region: CACDTMEAWPNTDKLIF. The CDR3 DNA follows: TGTGCCTGTGACACCATGGAGGCCTGGCCGAACACCGATAAACTCATCTTT. This chain connects TRDV2 to TRDJ1; D remains unclear. In germline, CDR1 is GEAIGNYY, CDR2 EKD. Deletions cut 0 bases from V and 0 bases from J, with 16 bases between. The CDR3 loop spans 17 amino acids.

The gene calls are TRDV2 and TRDJ3, with D unresolved. In germline, CDR1 is GEAIGNYY, CDR2 EKD. The CDR3 has 19 residues. Between the trimmed V and J ends, which lost 0 bases and 0 bases, there was a span of 14 bases. The CDR3 DNA sequence: TGTGCCTGTGACACCGTACTTCAATCCGTCTCCTGGGACACCCGACAGATGTTTTTC. It is translated as CACDTVLQSVSWDTRQMFF.

The chain carries TRDV2 and TRDJ2, with 9 bases matching TRDD3. The end of the DNA aligns better with TRDJ1, so the J call may be wrong. The CDR3 contains 14 residues. Germline V gives CDR1 GEAIGNYY, CDR2 EKD. CDR3 bases: TGTGCCTGTGACGACTGGGGGAAGACAGCACAACTCATCTTT. It codes for CACDDWGKTAQLIF.

A few counts support this clone. The J gene is TRDJ1, the V gene TRAV29/DV5; D is possibly TRDD3 (6 bases). V was shortened by 6 bases and J by 9 bases, with 18 bases between the two germline ends. Germline loops: CDR1 NSMFDY, CDR2 ISSIKDK. The CDR3 totals 12 residues. CDR3 bases: TGTGCAGGAACTTTCCGGGGGACTGAACTCATCTTT. Encoded protein: CAGTFRGTELIF.

This rearrangement joins TRDV2 to TRDJ1; 8 bases align to TRDD3. TCRdb is silent on the J gene; assignment here came from matching the DNA to germline. The CDR3 totals 24 residues. V was clipped by 0 bases and J by 0 bases; unmatched bases: 29. The germline CDR1 and CDR2 sequences are GEAIGNYY and EKD. As DNA, the CDR3 is TGTGCCTGTGACACCTTGAACACCTTAAAAAAACTGGGGGTTCACGGGTCGTACACCGATAAACTCATCTTT. Its translation is CACDTLNTLKKLGVHGSYTDKLIF.

A few counts support this clone. This chain links TRDV2 with TRDJ1, with a tentative D call TRDD3 (6 bases). The CDR3 runs to 18 residues. Trimming took 0 bases from V and 2 from J, leaving 21 bases between them. Germline-derived CDR1 and CDR2 are GEAIGNYY and EKD. In DNA, the CDR3 is TGTGCCTGTGACACCGCGGGGATTGGGCCAGGTGTAACCGATAAACTCATCTTT. As protein: CACDTAGIGPGVTDKLIF.

This clone was counted between two and nine times. The V gene is TRDV1, the J gene TRDJ1, with 9 bases fitting TRDD2. Germline V lookup: CDR1 TSWWSYY, CDR2 QGS. This CDR3 spans 23 amino acids. The ends lost 0 bases at V and 0 bases at J; junction bases unmatched: 23. The CDR3 protein is CALGELGLPTGWFAPGYTDKLIF. In DNA form, the CDR3 reads TGTGCTCTTGGGGAACTCGGCCTTCCTACAGGATGGTTTGCTCCGGGGTACACCGATAAACTCATCTTT.

This clone was observed a handful of times. Just one base apart from a much larger clone, this may be a read error. The sample contains more than one DNA sequence encoding this CDR3. The CDR3, as DNA: TGTGCCTGTGACCGCCTAACGTTCCCTCTGGGGGCCCCTTCTAAACTCATCTTT. This sequence encodes CACDRLTFPLGAPSKLIF. The V gene is TRDV2, the J gene TRDJ1, with 7 bases that match TRDD3. The CDR3 has 18 residues. V lost 3 bases and J lost 7; bases outside the gene matches: 22. Germline assignment: CDR1 GEAIGNYY and CDR2 EKD.

This clone was picked up a small number of times. At the DNA level, this CDR3 is encoded by other sequences in the same sample as well. The chain has TRDV2 and TRDJ3; 9 bases are a match to TRDD3. V shed 3 bases, J shed 0 bases, and the junction held 11 bases outside the gene matches. The germline CDR1 and CDR2 sequences are GEAIGNYY and EKD. The CDR3 has 20 residues. CDR3 in DNA: TGTGCCTGTGACGCAGTACTGGGGGACCGGAGCTCCTGGGACACCCGACAGATGTTTTTC. Protein product: CACDAVLGDRSSWDTRQMFF.

On this clone itself: The identical CDR3 is also encoded by other nucleotide sequences in the sample. The J gene is TRDJ3, the V gene TRDV2; TRDD3 matches at 8 bases. The CDR3 runs 18 residues. The V gene end was trimmed by 0 bases and the J gene end by 0 bases; junction bases not matched to a gene: 3. Germline CDR1 GEAIGNYY, CDR2 EKD. CDR3 region: CACDTAGGNSWDTRQMFF. The CDR3 nucleotides read TGTGCCTGTGACACCGCTGGGGGAAACTCCTGGGACACCCGACAGATGTTTTTC.

This clone was detected only a few times. The chain recombines TRDV2 with TRDJ3, with 7 bases fitting TRDD3. The V segment lost 0 bases and the J segment 0 bases; nucleotides outside the gene matches: 7. CDR1 GEAIGNYY and CDR2 EKD come from the germline V gene. CDR3 size: 19 residues. The DNA for the CDR3 is TGTGCCTGTGACACCATGGGGGACCCTAGCTCCTGGGACACCCGACAGATGTTTTTC. Encoded protein: CACDTMGDPSSWDTRQMFF.

This clone has just a few counts. V gene TRDV2 combines with J gene TRDJ1; 9 positions agree with TRDD3. This CDR3 region has 19 residues. The trim removed 3 bases at V and 5 bases at J, leaving 21 bases unmatched. The germline gives CDR1 GEAIGNYY, CDR2 EKD. CDR3 residues: CACDLVLGDNPTGADKLIF. CDR3 coding DNA: TGTGCCTGTGACCTCGTATTGGGGGATAATCCCACAGGGGCTGATAAACTCATCTTT.

Remarks on this clone: A much larger clone differs from this one at a single base, so this may be a read error. This CDR3 is also generated by other DNA sequences in the sample. This chain links TRDV2 with TRDJ2, with 8 nucleotides matching TRDD3. The germline V gene has CDR1 GEAIGNYY and CDR2 EKD. There are 14 residues in the CDR3. J lost 5 bases, V lost 0 bases, and 1 base had no gene match. The CDR3 bases are TGTGCCTGTGACACCTTGGGGGATACAGCACAACTCTTCTTT. This encodes CACDTLGDTAQLFF.

There are a few counts of this clone. This chain links TRDV2 with TRDJ3; 9 nucleotides line up with TRDD3. The CDR3 is made up of 18 amino acids. Germline V gives CDR1 GEAIGNYY, CDR2 EKD. Trimming removed 2 bases from V and 0 bases from J; junction bases left unmatched: 4. The chain's CDR3 is CACDSVGGYSWDTRQMFF. The CDR3 DNA follows: TGTGCCTGTGACAGTGTTGGGGGATACTCCTGGGACACCCGACAGATGTTTTTC.

The chain couples TRDV2 to TRDJ2; 7 bases align to TRDD3. Per the germline V gene, CDR1 is GEAIGNYY and CDR2 is EKD. V lost 3 bases to trimming and J lost 4 bases; unmatched junction nucleotides: 10. This CDR3 has 16 residues. The CDR3 region has the DNA TGTGCCTGTGACGAAGTGTGGGATACTACGACAGCACAACTCTTCTTT. Protein: CACDEVWDTTTAQLFF.

Worth noting for this clone: A read error may account for a junction end that differs from germline. The chain joins TRDV2 to TRDJ3, with 9 bases matching TRDD3. No J segment appears in TCRdb, so it was assigned here by matching the sequence to germline. There are 21 residues in the CDR3. Germline loops: CDR1 GEAIGNYY, CDR2 EKD. The CDR3 DNA sequence: TGTGCCTGTGGCACCGCCCTGGGGGATCCAGTACGCTCCTGGGACACCCGAAAGATGTTTTTC. Residues: CACGTALGDPVRSWDTRKMFF.

This clone has only a few counts. The chain employs TRDV1 and TRDJ1, with D perhaps being TRDD2 or TRDD3 (8 bases each). V was trimmed by 5 bases and J by 1 base, leaving 32 bases between them. The CDR3 is 21 residues long. The germline gives CDR1 TSWWSYY, CDR2 QGS. The CDR3 reads CALGTRLPKGSGGASTDKLIF. The CDR3 DNA follows: TGTGCTCTTGGGACCCGCCTTCCTAAGGGTTCTGGGGGAGCCTCCACCGATAAACTCATCTTT.

The sample holds a few counts of this clone. This may be a read error, as it is one base from a much larger clone. CDR3 residues: CACDTVPTGGVADNQYTDKLIF. For the CDR3, the DNA is TGTGCCTGTGACACCGTACCTACTGGGGGAGTCGCGGATAACCAGTACACCGATAAACTCATCTTT. The V gene is TRDV2, the J gene TRDJ1, with 9 bases fitting TRDD3. Germline loops: CDR1 GEAIGNYY, CDR2 EKD. The length of the CDR3 is 22 residues. With V trimmed by 0 bases and J by 0 bases, 22 bases remained unmatched.

This clone was observed a few times. The sample carries other DNA sequences with the same CDR3. The chain combines TRDV2 with TRDJ3, with D tentatively TRDD3 (5 bases). This CDR3 region has 20 residues. V shed 0 bases and J shed 0 bases, with 17 bases lying between them. The germline CDR1 and CDR2 sequences are GEAIGNYY and EKD. CDR3 sequence (DNA): TGTGCCTGTGACACCGTCGATGGGGTTCCGAGCTCCTGGGACACCCGACAGATGTTTTTC. This codes for CACDTVDGVPSSWDTRQMFF.